This T cell receptor beta chain was obtained from a study of regulatory T cells in long-lasting Graves disease. Broader study findings: Persistent disease favored TRBV28, TRBJ1-2 and TRBJ2-5.

Construction of the TCR beta libraries employed iRepertoire HTBI primers in conjunction with Arm-PCR of CDR3 regions. Per the original methods: Identification across samples found about 61 TRBV and 12 to 15 TRBJ segments. TCRdb analysed the multiplex PCR reads with MiXCR anew, one entry per CDR3 protein. Here the V and J calls rest on TCRdb's processing, not on the authors' analysis. The sample consists of roughly 380,000 distinct CDR3 sequences, about 14% of them appearing once. The V gene's germline CDR1 is LNHNV and CDR2 YYDKDF (reference sequence). The CDR3 is made up of 13 amino acids. V shed 4 bases and J shed 5 bases, with 12 bases lying between them. Time point described: newly diagnosed GD, antithyroid drugs for less than 3 months. PBMC-derived RNA was used for the TCR library. Enrollment of patients was through an endocrinology department in Xi'an, China. This clonotype was counted many times. Its antigen is undetermined.

The chain combines TRBV15 with TRBJ2-7, with D perhaps matching TRBD1 (6 bases). The sample here was peripheral blood mononuclear cells (PBMCs), taken at new diagnosis, from a patient treated with antithyroid drugs. The sequence derives from a female donor with Graves disease. CDR3: CATSTDRPNEQYF. Written as DNA, the CDR3 is TGTGCCACCAGCACAGACAGGCCCAACGAGCAGTACTTC. Filled out from reference TRBV15 and TRBJ2-7, the complete variable domain reads DAMVIQNPRYQVTQFGKPVTLSCSQTLNHNVMYWYQQKSSQAPKLLFHYYDKDFNNEADTPDNFQSRRPNTSFCFLDIRSPGLGDTAMYLCATSTDRPNEQYFGPGTRLTVT.